Listed here are 30 T cell receptor beta chains from one sample, sequenced in a study of cytomegalovirus exposure and HLA in healthy donors. This PCR relied on a set of 60 Vbeta primers and 13 Jbeta primers. TCRdb keeps only in-frame clones here, not all; method: immunoSEQ multiplex PCR. The table includes about 160,000 clones, roughly four fifths detected once. The source material was PBMCs. The receptors shown here come from a man aged 45 to 65 in good health and CMV-seropositive.

The chain uses TRBV30 and TRBJ2-6; D possibly corresponds to TRBD1 (6 bases). V was cut by 5 bases and J by 1 base, with 9 bases left in between. The CDR3 has 14 residues. Germline assignment: CDR1 GTSNPN and CDR2 SVGIG (reference sequence). The CDR3: CAWDTGSGANVLTF. CDR3 bases: TGTGCCTGGGATACAGGGTCTGGGGCCAACGTCCTGACTTTC.

In nucleotides, the CDR3 is TGTGCCAGCAGTTTCCAACAGGGCGGGGGTGCTCATACGCAGTATTTT. Protein: CASSFQQGGGAHTQYF. This sequence joins TRBV27 and TRBJ2-3; possibly TRBD2 for D (7 bases). V was shortened by 3 bases and J by 7 bases, with 20 bases between the two germline ends. This CDR3 is 16 amino acids long. In germline, CDR1 is MNHEY, CDR2 SMNVEV (reference sequence).

The CDR3 DNA sequence: TGCAGCGTGAGGTTGGGGGGGGACGAGACCCAGTACTTC. Residues: CSVRLGGDETQYF. V usage is TRBV29-1 and J usage is TRBJ2-5; 7 nucleotides match TRBD2. The junction had 9 bases not matched to a gene; V was cut back by 6 bases and J by 5 bases. Germline CDR1 and CDR2: SQVTM and ANQGSEA. The CDR3 sequence is 13 residues long. The whole variable domain, filled in from reference TRBV29-1 and TRBJ2-5, reads SAVISQKPSRDICQRGTSLTIQCQVDSQVTMMFWYRQQPGQSLTLIATANQGSEATYESGFVIDKFPISRPNLTFSTLTVSNMSPEDSSIYLCSVRLGGDETQYFGPGTRLLVL.

CDR3 in DNA: TGCGCCAGCAGCATTAGCGGGGGATACACAGATACGCAGTATTTT. Translated, it gives CASSISGGYTDTQYF. The chain has TRBV5-1 and TRBJ2-3; TRBD2 aligns across 9 bases. The V gene end was trimmed by 4 bases and the J gene end by 2 bases; junction bases not matched to a gene: 5. The CDR3 has 15 residues. In germline, CDR1 is SGHRS, CDR2 YFSETQ.

The CDR3 spells CASSFQRTVFEQYF. CDR3 bases: TGTGCCAGCAGTTTCCAACGGACAGTTTTCGAGCAGTACTTC. The chain carries TRBV28 and TRBJ2-7; a possible D gene is TRBD1 (6 bases). CDR1 is MDHEN, CDR2 SYDVKM, per germline. V lost 3 bases and J 6 bases, leaving 15 bases between the germline ends. This CDR3 spans 14 amino acids.

V gene TRBV28 combines with J gene TRBJ1-1; D gene ambiguous. The CDR3 totals 13 residues. Trimming pared 8 bases from V and 0 bases from J, leaving 10 bases between. Germline CDR1 MDHEN, CDR2 SYDVKM. The CDR3 nucleotides read TGTGCCAGCCGGGAGGACTTGAACACTGAAGCTTTCTTT. Translated, it gives CASREDLNTEAFF.

The CDR3 sequence: CASSFSLGNTIYF. DNA of the CDR3: TGTGCCAGCAGCTTTTCCCTCGGAAACACCATATATTTT. The V and J genes are TRBV7-9 and TRBJ1-3; D unclear. The CDR3 totals 13 residues. V lost 3 bases, J lost 4 bases, and 7 bases lay in between. Germline V gene lookup returns CDR1 SEHNR and CDR2 FQNEAQ (reference sequence).

The gene calls are TRBV23-1 and TRBJ2-3; no definite D call. TRBV23-1 counts as an open reading frame of uncertain function. CDR3 length: 17 residues. Trimming took 1 base from V and 0 from J, leaving 14 bases between them. CDR3 amino acids: CASSQFNTPFSTDTQYF. CDR3 bases: TGCGCCAGCAGTCAATTTAACACCCCGTTCAGCACAGATACGCAGTATTTT.

The chain has TRBV11-2 and TRBJ2-7, with 8 nucleotides matching TRBD1. Germline V gene sequence: CDR1 SGHAT, CDR2 FQNNGV. There are 14 residues in the CDR3. Trimming removed 5 bases from V and 2 bases from J; junction bases left unmatched: 5. CDR3 residues: CASSIWTGPYEQYF. The DNA of the CDR3 is TGTGCCAGCAGCATATGGACAGGGCCCTACGAGCAGTACTTC.

This clone was detected only once. This sequence joins TRBV7-2 and TRBJ2-2; 7 bases line up with TRBD1. This CDR3 comprises 17 residues. The J segment lost 4 bases and the V segment lost 5 bases, leaving 13 bases of the junction unmatched. Germline CDR1 SGHTA, CDR2 FQGNSA. The CDR3 sequence: CASSLTGTRMFTGELFF. The CDR3 DNA sequence: TGTGCCAGCAGCCTGACAGGGACCCGCATGTTCACCGGGGAGCTGTTTTTT.

The V gene is TRBV7-2, the J gene TRBJ2-1, with a weak D call TRBD2 (7 bases). Looked up from germline, CDR1 is SGHTA and CDR2 is FQGNSA. This CDR3 region has 15 residues. V was cut by 1 base and J by 2 bases, with 9 bases left in between. Here the CDR3 DNA reads TGTGCCAGCAGCTTAGGGGGGGGCCCCTACAATGAGCAGTTCTTC. Its translation is CASSLGGGPYNEQFF. The complete variable domain, with remaining parts taken from reference TRBV7-2 and TRBJ2-1, reads GAGVSQSPSNKVTEKGKDVELRCDPISGHTALYWYRQSLGQGLEFLIYFQGNSAPDKSGLPSDRFSAERTGGSVSTLTIQRTQQEDSAVYLCASSLGGGPYNEQFFGPGTRLTVL.

This sequence joins TRBV18 and TRBJ1-5; D is ambiguous. Trimming shortened V by 4 bases and J by 3 bases, and 13 bases separated the two germline ends. The CDR3 consists of 15 residues. CDR1 and CDR2 (germline): KGHSH, LQKENI. The CDR3 reads CASSLIRVLNQPQHF. The CDR3 DNA reads as TGTGCCAGCTCACTAATCCGGGTCCTCAATCAGCCCCAGCATTTT.

The rearrangement joins TRBV5-6 to TRBJ1-3; D not certain. Between the trimmed V and J ends, which lost 4 bases and 1 base, there was a span of 9 bases. This CDR3 region has 14 residues. Germline lookup yields CDR1 SGHDT and CDR2 YYEEEE. CDR3 amino acids: CASSPPGSGNTIYF. The CDR3 DNA follows: TGTGCCAGCAGCCCACCGGGATCTGGAAACACCATATATTTT.

This clone appeared once. The rearrangement uses TRBV7-9 and TRBJ1-4; D is unclear. V was shortened by 1 base and J by 11 bases, with 11 bases between the two germline ends. Looked up from germline, CDR1 is SEHNR and CDR2 is FQNEAQ (reference sequence). The CDR3 sequence is 13 residues long. The CDR3 region has the DNA TGTGCCAGCAGCTTAGGTGGGGAGCGGAAACTGTTTTTT. Translation: CASSLGGERKLFF.

CDR3: CAWSVGRATGQPQHF. The CDR3, as DNA: TGTGCCTGGAGTGTGGGCAGGGCGACTGGTCAGCCCCAGCATTTT. This chain links TRBV30 with TRBJ1-5; D may be TRBD1 (5 bases). Germline CDR1 GTSNPN, CDR2 SVGIG (reference sequence). The V end was cut by 0 bases, the J end by 6 bases, with 15 bases between. CDR3 length equals 15 residues. The whole variable domain, filled in from reference TRBV30 and TRBJ1-5, reads SQTIHQWPATLVQPVGSPLSLECTVEGTSNPNLYWYRQAAGRGLQLLFYSVGIGQISSEVPQNLSASRPQDRQFILSSKKLLLSDSGFYLCAWSVGRATGQPQHFGDGTRLSIL.

The rearrangement uses TRBV18 and TRBJ1-1, with D hard to call. The length of the CDR3 is 14 residues. Germline V gene data show CDR1 as KGHSH and CDR2 as LQKENI. Trimming took 0 bases from V and 1 from J, leaving 6 bases between them. The CDR3 DNA follows: TGTGCCAGCTCACCACCTACGGGGAACACTGAAGCTTTCTTT. It specifies CASSPPTGNTEAFF.

The rearrangement joins TRBV19 to TRBJ2-1; D is perhaps TRBD2 (6 bases). Germline V lookup: CDR1 LNHDA, CDR2 SQIVND (reference sequence). CDR3 size: 16 residues. V gave up 3 bases and J gave up 0 bases, with 12 bases separating them. For the CDR3, the DNA is TGTGCCAGTAGTATTCGAGGGAGGCGCTCCTACAATGAGCAGTTCTTC. It translates to CASSIRGRRSYNEQFF.

The chain couples TRBV18 to TRBJ1-2; D is perhaps TRBD1 (6 bases). Germline values: CDR1 KGHSH, CDR2 LQKENI. This CDR3 is built from 14 residues. Between the trimmed V and J ends, which lost 0 bases and 8 bases, there was a span of 13 bases. The CDR3 here is CASSPPNREGGYTF. The CDR3 region has the DNA TGTGCCAGCTCACCACCGAACAGGGAAGGCGGCTACACCTTC.

This clone was detected a few times. The chain recombines TRBV5-1 with TRBJ2-3, with 8 bases fitting TRBD1. The V gene end was trimmed by 6 bases and the J gene end by 2 bases; junction bases not matched to a gene: 11. Germline V CDR1 and CDR2: SGHRS, YFSETQ. CDR3 length: 16 amino acids. CDR3 loop: CASTPTGDQATDTQYF. Here the CDR3 DNA reads TGCGCCAGCACCCCGACAGGGGATCAGGCCACAGATACGCAGTATTTT.

The chain joins TRBV5-1 to TRBJ2-3; TRBD2 matches at 8 bases. CDR1 and CDR2 (germline): SGHRS, YFSETQ. Unmatched junction bases numbered 6, after V lost 1 base and J lost 5 bases. CDR3 size: 15 residues. CDR3 amino acids: CASSLTGGLEDTQYF. The CDR3 region has the DNA TGCGCCAGCAGCTTGACGGGGGGGCTCGAAGATACGCAGTATTTT.

The chain recombines TRBV19 with TRBJ1-4; no clear D. The CDR3 length is 15 residues. The V gene lost 9 bases and the J gene lost 4 bases, with 18 bases spanning the gap. The germline gives CDR1 LNHDA, CDR2 SQIVND (reference sequence). This chain's CDR3 is CASCRREGFNEKLFF. CDR3 nucleotides: TGTGCCAGCTGTAGACGGGAAGGGTTTAATGAAAAACTGTTTTTT.

The chain uses TRBV6-5 and TRBJ2-1; 9 nucleotides agree with TRBD1. With V trimmed by 5 bases and J by 1 base, 3 bases remained unmatched. In germline, CDR1 is MNHEY, CDR2 SVGAGI. This CDR3 region has 15 residues. CDR3 DNA sequence: TGTGCCAGCAGTAGCGGACAGGGGTCCTACAATGAGCAGTTCTTC. Its translation is CASSSGQGSYNEQFF.

The chain uses TRBV27 and TRBJ2-7, with D tentatively TRBD2 (5 bases). Germline-derived CDR1 and CDR2 are MNHEY and SMNVEV (reference sequence). The CDR3 sequence is 15 residues long. V lost 4 bases and J 2 bases, leaving 15 bases between the germline ends. CDR3 loop: CASSSRGVSPYEQYF. CDR3 nucleotides: TGTGCCAGCAGTTCCCGGGGAGTTTCCCCCTACGAGCAGTACTTC.

This clone was recorded once. The CDR3 DNA is TGCAGCGTTGCGGTACCGAAGGAGACCCAGTACTTC. Amino acid sequence: CSVAVPKETQYF. The chain couples TRBV29-1 to TRBJ2-5; D gene ambiguous. This CDR3 has 12 amino acids. With 4 bases removed from V and 5 bases from J, the gap between germline ends came to 11 bases. Looked up from germline, CDR1 is SQVTM and CDR2 is ANQGSEA.

This sequence joins TRBV5-5 and TRBJ2-7; 7 bases are shared with TRBD1. There are 15 residues in the CDR3. V trimming: 4 bases; J trimming: 0 bases; junction bases outside the gene matches: 7. Germline CDR1 reads SGHKS; CDR2 reads YYEKEE (reference sequence). Here the CDR3 DNA reads TGTGCCAGCAGCAAGACAGGGCGTAACTCCTACGAGCAGTACTTC. It codes for CASSKTGRNSYEQYF.

The rearrangement links TRBV29-1 to TRBJ2-6, with D possibly being TRBD1 (5 bases). The V gene lost 5 bases and the J gene lost 0 bases, with 11 bases spanning the gap. The CDR3 is 15 amino acids. Germline V lookup: CDR1 SQVTM, CDR2 ANQGSEA. CDR3 bases: TGCAGCGTTCTGACAGCCAGCTCTGGGGCCAACGTCCTGACTTTC. It translates to CSVLTASSGANVLTF.

V is TRBV6-5 and J is TRBJ2-7, with D possibly TRBD2 on 5 matching bases. Germline lookup yields CDR1 MNHEY and CDR2 SVGAGI. V gave up 5 bases and J gave up 2 bases, with 16 bases separating them. The CDR3 totals 15 residues. The CDR3 here is CASSPTIGGTYEQYF. As DNA, the CDR3 is TGTGCCAGCAGTCCTACCATCGGAGGAACCTACGAGCAGTACTTC.

The J gene is TRBJ2-7, the V gene TRBV9; 7 bases line up with TRBD2. This CDR3 has 14 amino acids. Germline values: CDR1 SGDLS, CDR2 YYNGEE. V was pared by 4 bases and J by 3 bases, with 7 bases of the junction left unmatched. CDR3 DNA sequence: TGTGCCAGCAGCCCCGATACGGGAGGCTACGAGCAGTACTTC. It yields the protein CASSPDTGGYEQYF.

A note on this clone: This same CDR3 is encoded by further DNA sequences in the sample. The CDR3: CASSPGTYEQYF. CDR3 bases: TGTGCCAGCAGCCCTGGCACCTACGAGCAGTACTTC. The chain combines TRBV5-6 with TRBJ2-7; no clear D gene. The V and J ends lost 4 bases and 2 bases respectively, with 7 bases between them. Germline-derived CDR1 and CDR2 are SGHDT and YYEEEE. The CDR3 is 12 amino acids.

The chain employs TRBV25-1 and TRBJ2-1; TRBD1 might be the D (6 bases). V lost 3 bases to trimming and J lost 2 bases, with 14 bases between them. The CDR3 totals 16 residues. The germline V gene has CDR1 MGHDK and CDR2 SYGVNS. The CDR3 region has the DNA TGTGCCAGCAGTGACGAACAGGGAATAGCCTACAATGAGCAGTTCTTC. It specifies CASSDEQGIAYNEQFF.